This T cell receptor beta chain was identified in a study of cytomegalovirus exposure and HLA in healthy donors. The PCR ran on 60 Vbeta and 13 Jbeta primers. Libraries were prepared by immunoSEQ multiplex PCR; TCRdb keeps only in-frame clonotypes and omits some of them. The sample lists approximately 140,000 clones, 88% occurring once. CDR1 is SGHDN, CDR2 FVKESK, per germline. V was trimmed by 5 bases and J by 6 bases, leaving 14 bases between them. The CDR3 sequence is 13 residues long. Input material: PBMCs. The chain links TRBV14 to TRBJ2-7; D is unclear. This clonotype was obtained from a middle-aged woman in good health and CMV-seronegative. The CDR3: CASSEGSLSEQYF. CDR3 in DNA: TGTGCCAGCAGCGAAGGGTCGTTGAGCGAGCAGTACTTC.